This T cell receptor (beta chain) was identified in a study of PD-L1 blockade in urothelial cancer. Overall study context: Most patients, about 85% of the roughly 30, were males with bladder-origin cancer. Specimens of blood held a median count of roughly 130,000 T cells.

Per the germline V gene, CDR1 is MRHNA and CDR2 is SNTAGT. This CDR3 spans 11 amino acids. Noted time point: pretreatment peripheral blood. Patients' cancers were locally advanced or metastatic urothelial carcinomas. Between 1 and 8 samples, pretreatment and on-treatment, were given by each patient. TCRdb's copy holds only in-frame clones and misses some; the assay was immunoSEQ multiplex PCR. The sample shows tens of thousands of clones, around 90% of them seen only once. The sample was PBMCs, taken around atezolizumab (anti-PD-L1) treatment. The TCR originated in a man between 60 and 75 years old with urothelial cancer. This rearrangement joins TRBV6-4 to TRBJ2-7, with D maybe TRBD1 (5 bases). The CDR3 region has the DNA TGTTTTGGACACGGAACCTACGAGCAGTACTTC. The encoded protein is CFGHGTYEQYF.